This T cell receptor beta chain was sequenced during a study of T-cell memory formation after mild COVID-19. One entry per CDR3 protein results from TCRdb running MiXCR on the 5' RACE reads. Of hundreds of thousands of distinct CDR3 sequences listed, around 15% are singletons. Overall study results and limits: Those CD4+ clones that contracted were mainly in CM and EM (CD8+ ones in EMRA).

This clonotype has just a few counts. Its target is unknown. V was pared by 2 bases and J by 4 bases, with 9 bases between. Germline CDR1 reads KGHDR; CDR2 reads SFDVKD. The CDR3 loop spans 14 amino acids. The receptor was derived from a man aged 18-30 years who had mild COVID-19 (a few samples of this study predate the infection). Cell type and time point are not known. The rearrangement uses TRBV24-1 and TRBJ2-3; unclear D gene. The sequenced material came from PBMCs or a T cell subset sorted from them (not recorded which). This CDR3 is CATSDYWISDTQYF. In DNA form, the CDR3 reads TGTGCCACCAGTGATTATTGGATCTCAGATACGCAGTATTTT.